The 18 T cell receptor beta chains below were found in one sample sequenced in a study of cytomegalovirus exposure and HLA in healthy donors. A multiplex PCR was run with 60 Vbeta primers and 13 Jbeta primers. Measured with immunoSEQ multiplex PCR; TCRdb has only the in-frame clones, and not every one. Among 100,000 to 150,000 clones, more than 15% were seen once, and the ten largest hold roughly 2.7%. Material for sequencing was PBMCs. Receptors originate from a female donor in good health and CMV-seropositive.

The chain carries TRBV7-8 and TRBJ2-2, with a weak D call TRBD2 (5 bases). The V end was cut by 8 bases, the J end by 7 bases, with 8 bases between. The germline gives CDR1 SGHVS, CDR2 FQNEAQ. The CDR3 has 11 residues. The CDR3 DNA reads as TGTGCCAGCCTAGCCGGCGGGGAGCTGTTTTTT. Amino acids: CASLAGGELFF.

The chain joins TRBV27 to TRBJ1-5; 10 nucleotides align to TRBD1. The germline CDR1 and CDR2 sequences are MNHEY and SMNVEV (reference sequence). After removal of 7 bases from V and 2 bases from J, the junction contained 11 bases not matched to a gene. CDR3 size: 17 residues. The CDR3 region has the DNA TGTGCCAGCAAACCGACAGGGGGCTTTCTAGGCAATCAGCCCCAGCATTTT. Translation gives CASKPTGGFLGNQPQHF.

In its sample, this clone was seen a few times. The chain recombines TRBV5-1 with TRBJ2-7; TRBD2 is a possible D gene (5 bases). There are 14 residues in the CDR3. V dropped 4 bases and J dropped 5 bases, with 16 bases sitting between them. Germline CDR1 and CDR2: SGHRS and YFSETQ. The CDR3 DNA is TGCGCCAGCAGCCAACACTCGGGGAGCCACGAGCAGTACTTC. Protein sequence: CASSQHSGSHEQYF.

This clone has only a few counts. The chain couples TRBV21-1 to TRBJ2-3; TRBD2 reflects the table's D call only, with no check against the DNA. TRBV21-1 is given as a pseudogene. This CDR3 is built from 20 residues. Here the CDR3 DNA reads TGTGCCAGCAGCAAAGACGGAGGAGGGACTAGCGGAGGGCCCACAGATACGCAGTATTTT. It codes for CASSKDGGGTSGGPTDTQYF.

The chain recombines TRBV30 with TRBJ2-3; TRBD1 might be the D (5 bases). With 1 base removed from V and 2 bases from J, the gap between germline ends came to 10 bases. The CDR3 consists of 14 residues. In germline, CDR1 is GTSNPN, CDR2 SVGIG (reference sequence). The CDR3 is CAWSGGIYTDTQYF. CDR3 DNA sequence: TGTGCCTGGAGTGGGGGCATTTACACAGATACGCAGTATTTT.

There are a few counts of this clone. In DNA, the CDR3 is TGCGCCAGCAGCGTAAGCGGGATCGTCTCCTACAATGAGCAGTTCTTC. Translation: CASSVSGIVSYNEQFF. V usage is TRBV5-1 and J usage is TRBJ2-1; 7 bases are a match to TRBD2. The V segment lost 4 bases and the J segment 0 bases; nucleotides outside the gene matches: 7. The V gene's germline CDR1 is SGHRS and CDR2 YFSETQ. The CDR3 sequence is 16 residues long.

The chain uses TRBV7-6 and TRBJ1-1; tentatively, D is TRBD1 (6 bases). The CDR3 extends over 18 amino acids. V was pared by 3 bases and J by 0 bases, with 20 bases between. CDR1 SGHVS and CDR2 FNYEAQ come from the germline V gene. CDR3 residues: CASSLTGGGVYMNTEAFF. The CDR3 DNA reads as TGTGCCAGCAGCTTGACAGGCGGGGGAGTGTATATGAACACTGAAGCTTTCTTT.

The chain employs TRBV27 and TRBJ1-1; no clear D. There are 13 residues in the CDR3. Trimming shortened V by 3 bases and J by 3 bases, and 8 bases separated the two germline ends. Germline V CDR1 and CDR2: MNHEY, SMNVEV (reference sequence). The CDR3 protein is CASSLPGYTEAFF. The CDR3 DNA reads as TGTGCCAGCAGTTTGCCCGGGTACACTGAAGCTTTCTTT.

This clone has at least ten counts. This sequence joins TRBV5-4 and TRBJ2-2; TRBD1 aligns across 9 bases. After removal of 0 bases from V and 7 bases from J, the junction contained 4 bases not matched to a gene. Germline CDR1 SGHNT, CDR2 YYREEE (reference sequence). This CDR3 has 15 amino acids. CDR3 sequence reads: CASSLGGQGRGELFF. In DNA form, the CDR3 reads TGTGCCAGCAGCTTGGGTGGACAGGGGCGCGGGGAGCTGTTTTTT.

The J gene is TRBJ1-1, the V gene TRBV4-1; weak D call: TRBD1 (6 bases). The V end lost 1 base, the J end lost 10 bases, and 22 bases lay between the germline ends. This CDR3 contains 16 residues. Germline V gene data show CDR1 as MGHRA and CDR2 as YSYEKL. DNA of the CDR3: TGCGCCAGCAGCCAAGGTTCCTCCCGCGGGGGCCTAGGAGCTTTCTTT. Translating gives CASSQGSSRGGLGAFF.

This clone was seen more than once but under ten times. V usage is TRBV19 and J usage is TRBJ1-5; TRBD1 matches 7 bases. CDR3 size: 14 residues. Germline V CDR1 and CDR2: LNHDA, SQIVND (reference sequence). V dropped 3 bases and J dropped 4; count of bases not matched to a gene: 3. The CDR3 loop reads CASSMGQPNQPQHF. As DNA, the CDR3 is TGTGCCAGTAGTATGGGACAGCCGAATCAGCCCCAGCATTTT. The full variable domain, rest sourced from reference TRBV19 and TRBJ1-5, is DGGITQSPKYLFRKEGQNVTLSCEQNLNHDAMYWYRQDPGQGLRLIYYSQIVNDFQKGDIAEGYSVSREKKESFPLTVTSAQKNPTAFYLCASSMGQPNQPQHFGDGTRLSIL.

V is TRBV7-9 and J is TRBJ2-1; TRBD2 aligns across 11 bases. Germline V gene sequence: CDR1 SEHNR, CDR2 FQNEAQ (reference sequence). After removal of 0 bases from V and 9 bases from J, the junction contained 7 bases not matched to a gene. The CDR3 runs 16 residues. For the CDR3, the DNA is TGTGCCAGCAGCTTAGCACTACTAGCGGGGGAGAGTGAGCAGTTCTTC. Translated: CASSLALLAGESEQFF.

V and J are TRBV27 and TRBJ2-7; 8 nucleotides line up with TRBD1. The CDR3 contains 15 residues. Germline V gene data show CDR1 as MNHEY and CDR2 as SMNVEV (reference sequence). V was clipped by 2 bases and J by 2 bases; unmatched bases: 5. The CDR3 DNA reads TGTGCCAGCAGTTTACTAGGACAGGGTCCCTACGAGCAGTACTTC. Its translation is CASSLLGQGPYEQYF.

CDR3 in amino acids: CASSSRDRGLGGYTF. The CDR3 nucleotides read TGTGCCAGCAGCTCCCGGGACAGGGGGCTAGGAGGCTACACCTTC. The chain couples TRBV5-6 to TRBJ1-2, with TRBD1 matching 12 bases. The ends lost 3 bases at V and 8 bases at J; junction bases unmatched: 8. CDR3 size: 15 residues. CDR1 is SGHDT and CDR2 is YYEEEE in the germline V gene.

There are a few counts of this clone. CDR3 nucleotide sequence: TGTGCCAGCAGCAAAGAAGTGACTACGCACCCCTACGAGCAGTACTTC. Residues: CASSKEVTTHPYEQYF. The rearrangement uses TRBV21-1 and TRBJ2-7; the table's D call TRBD2 went unverified against the DNA. TRBV21-1 is a listed pseudogene. CDR3 size: 16 residues.

This sequence joins TRBV6-5 and TRBJ1-2; D is uncertain. The CDR3 loop spans 13 amino acids. CDR1 is MNHEY and CDR2 is SVGAGI in the germline V gene. Between the trimmed V and J ends, which lost 2 bases and 8 bases, there was a span of 12 bases. CDR3 DNA: TGTGCCAGCAGTTACGTAGGCCGAGGCGGCTACACCTTC. Amino acids: CASSYVGRGGYTF.

This clone was counted at least ten times. The chain has TRBV30 and TRBJ2-1, with 9 bases lining up with TRBD2. CDR1 and CDR2 from the germline V gene are GTSNPN and SVGIG (reference sequence). The CDR3 runs to 16 residues. J lost 7 bases, V lost 5 bases, and 15 bases had no gene match. In nucleotides, the CDR3 is TGTGCCTGGTGTCCGGGGTCTGGACTAGCGTGGAATGAGCAGTTCTTC. It yields the protein CAWCPGSGLAWNEQFF.

The chain links TRBV6-1 to TRBJ2-5; perhaps TRBD1 as D (6 bases). V lost 2 bases, J lost 2 bases, and 18 bases lay in between. Per the germline V gene, CDR1 is MNHNS and CDR2 is SASEGT. The CDR3 is 17 amino acids. The CDR3 here is CASSEIVGRGRQETQYF. The CDR3 nucleotides read TGTGCCAGCAGTGAAATCGTTGGCAGGGGACGGCAAGAGACCCAGTACTTC.